Here is one TCR beta chain with its context. Its antigen is currently unknown. The data derive from a study of post-analysis software for immune sequencing data. Study-level findings and limits: Diversity measured as normalized Chao1 was significantly lower in multiple sclerosis patients than in controls. In patients, about 5 TRBV segments were more frequent than in controls, with TRBV5-6, TRBV5-1 and TRBV20-1 among them.

Per the germline V gene, CDR1 is LGHNA and CDR2 is YSLEER. The CDR3 extends over 14 amino acids. Trimming took 3 bases from V and 4 from J; bases not matched to a gene: 4. Presence of unique molecular identifiers characterized the TCR beta cDNA libraries. TCRdb re-called the PCR reads with MiXCR, one entry per CDR3 protein. Counted here are roughly 800,000 distinct CDR3 sequences, just over 45% occurring once; the ten biggest clones make up 4.9%. The J gene is TRBJ1-1, the V gene TRBV4-3; 8 bases are a match to TRBD1. This clonotype was obtained from a girl aged 10-17 years with multiple sclerosis. The specimen sequenced was blood. The CDR3 sequence is CASSHVGQVTEAFF. CDR3 DNA sequence: TGCGCCAGCAGCCATGTGGGACAGGTCACTGAAGCTTTCTTT.